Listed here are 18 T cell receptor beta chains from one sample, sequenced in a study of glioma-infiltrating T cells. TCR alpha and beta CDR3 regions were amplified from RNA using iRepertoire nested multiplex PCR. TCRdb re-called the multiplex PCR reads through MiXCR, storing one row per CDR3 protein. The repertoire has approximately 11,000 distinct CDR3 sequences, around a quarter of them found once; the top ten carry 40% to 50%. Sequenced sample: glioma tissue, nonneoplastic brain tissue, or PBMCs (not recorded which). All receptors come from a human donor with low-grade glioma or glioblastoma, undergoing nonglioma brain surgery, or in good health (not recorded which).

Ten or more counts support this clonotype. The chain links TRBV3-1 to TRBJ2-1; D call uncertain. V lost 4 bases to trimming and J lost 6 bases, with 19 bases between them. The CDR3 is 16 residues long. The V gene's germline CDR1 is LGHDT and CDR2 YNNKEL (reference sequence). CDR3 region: CASSLRRLSLRNEQFF. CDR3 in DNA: TGTGCCAGCAGCCTCCGAAGACTCAGTTTACGCAATGAGCAGTTCTTC.

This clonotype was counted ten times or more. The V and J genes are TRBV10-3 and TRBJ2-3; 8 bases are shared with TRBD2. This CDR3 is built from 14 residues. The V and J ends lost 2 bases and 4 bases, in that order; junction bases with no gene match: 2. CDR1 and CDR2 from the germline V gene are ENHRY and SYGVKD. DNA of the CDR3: TGTGCCATCAGTGAGGGGACTAGTGCAGATACGCAGTATTTT. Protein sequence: CAISEGTSADTQYF.

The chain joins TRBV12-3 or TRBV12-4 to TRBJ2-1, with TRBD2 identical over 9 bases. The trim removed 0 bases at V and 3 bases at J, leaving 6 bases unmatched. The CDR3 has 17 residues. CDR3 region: CASSLALLAGYYNEQFF. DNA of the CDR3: TGTGCCAGCAGTTTAGCGCTGCTAGCGGGATACTACAATGAGCAGTTCTTC.

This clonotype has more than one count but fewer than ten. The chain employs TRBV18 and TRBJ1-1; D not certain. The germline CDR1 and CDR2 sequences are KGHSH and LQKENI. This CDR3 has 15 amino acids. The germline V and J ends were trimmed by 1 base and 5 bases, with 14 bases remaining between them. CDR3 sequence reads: CASSPLGGLGTEAFF. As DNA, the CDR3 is TGTGCCAGCTCACCACTTGGAGGGCTCGGGACTGAAGCTTTCTTT.

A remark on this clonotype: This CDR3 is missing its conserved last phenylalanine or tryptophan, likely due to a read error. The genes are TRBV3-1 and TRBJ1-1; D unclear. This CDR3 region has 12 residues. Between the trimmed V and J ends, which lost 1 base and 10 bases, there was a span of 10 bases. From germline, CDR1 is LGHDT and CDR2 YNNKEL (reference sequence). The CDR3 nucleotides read TGTGCCAGCAGCCAAGGAAATCTTGGAGCTTTCCTT. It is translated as CASSQGNLGAFL.

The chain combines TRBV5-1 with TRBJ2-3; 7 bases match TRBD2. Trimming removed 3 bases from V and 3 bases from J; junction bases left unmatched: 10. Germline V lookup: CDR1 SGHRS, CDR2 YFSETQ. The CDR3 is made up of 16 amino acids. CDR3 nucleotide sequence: TGCGCCAGCAGCTCCCAGGCGGGAGTAGGTACAGATACGCAGTATTTT. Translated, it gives CASSSQAGVGTDTQYF.

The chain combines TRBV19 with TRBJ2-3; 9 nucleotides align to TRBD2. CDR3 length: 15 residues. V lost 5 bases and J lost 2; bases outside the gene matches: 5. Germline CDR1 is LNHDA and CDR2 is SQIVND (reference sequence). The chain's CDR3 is CASSPSGETTDTQYF. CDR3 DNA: TGTGCCAGTAGTCCTAGCGGGGAAACCACAGATACGCAGTATTTT.

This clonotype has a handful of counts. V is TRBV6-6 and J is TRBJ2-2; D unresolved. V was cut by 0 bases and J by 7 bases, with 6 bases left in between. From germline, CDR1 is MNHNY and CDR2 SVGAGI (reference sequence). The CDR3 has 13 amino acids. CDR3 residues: CASSYSQVGELFF. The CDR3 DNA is TGTGCCAGCAGTTACTCTCAGGTCGGGGAGCTGTTTTTT.

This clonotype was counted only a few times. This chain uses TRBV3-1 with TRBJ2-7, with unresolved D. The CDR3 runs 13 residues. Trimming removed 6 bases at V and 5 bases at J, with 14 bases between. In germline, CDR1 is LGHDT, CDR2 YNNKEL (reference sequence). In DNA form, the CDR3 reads TGTGCCAGCAGGCCGGACGGTGCCAACGAGCAGTACTTC. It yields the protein CASRPDGANEQYF.

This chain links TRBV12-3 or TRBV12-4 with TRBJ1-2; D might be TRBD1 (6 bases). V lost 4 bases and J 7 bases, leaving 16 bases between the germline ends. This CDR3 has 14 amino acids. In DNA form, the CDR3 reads TGTGCCAGCAGTTCTCAGACGGGAGGGGGTGGCTACACCTTC. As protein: CASSSQTGGGGYTF.

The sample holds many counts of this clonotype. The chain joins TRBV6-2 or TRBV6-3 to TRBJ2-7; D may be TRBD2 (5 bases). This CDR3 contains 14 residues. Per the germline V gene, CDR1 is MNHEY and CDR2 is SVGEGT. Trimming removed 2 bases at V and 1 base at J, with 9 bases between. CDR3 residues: CASSYPGDSYEQYF. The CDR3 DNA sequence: TGTGCCAGCAGTTACCCCGGGGATTCCTACGAGCAGTACTTC.

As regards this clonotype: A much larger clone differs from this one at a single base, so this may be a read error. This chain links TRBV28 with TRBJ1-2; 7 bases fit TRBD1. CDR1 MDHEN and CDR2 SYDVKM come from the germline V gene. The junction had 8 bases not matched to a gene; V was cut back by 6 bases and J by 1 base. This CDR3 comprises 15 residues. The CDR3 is CASSSQQGYNYGYTF. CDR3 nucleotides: TGTGCCAGCAGCTCCCAACAGGGGTATAACTATGGCTACACCTTC.

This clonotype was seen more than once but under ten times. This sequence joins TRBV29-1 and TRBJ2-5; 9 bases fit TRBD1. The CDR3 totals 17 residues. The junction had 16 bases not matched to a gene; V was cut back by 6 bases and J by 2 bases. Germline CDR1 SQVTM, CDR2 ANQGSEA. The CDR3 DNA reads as TGCAGCGTGGACTCGGCGCCGGGACAGGGTTGGCAAGAGACCCAGTACTTC. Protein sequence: CSVDSAPGQGWQETQYF.

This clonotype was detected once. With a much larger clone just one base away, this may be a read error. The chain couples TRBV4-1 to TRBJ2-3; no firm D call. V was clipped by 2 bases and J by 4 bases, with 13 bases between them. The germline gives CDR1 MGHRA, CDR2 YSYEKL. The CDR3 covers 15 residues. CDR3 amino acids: CASSQTRAGPDTQYF. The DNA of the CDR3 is TGCGCCAGCAGCCAAACCCGGGCAGGACCAGATACGCAGTATTTT.

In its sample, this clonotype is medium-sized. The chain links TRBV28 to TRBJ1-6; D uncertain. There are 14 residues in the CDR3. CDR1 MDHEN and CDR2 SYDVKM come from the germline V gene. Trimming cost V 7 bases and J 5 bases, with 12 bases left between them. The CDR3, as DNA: TGTGCCAGCACCCTGGCAACAGATAATTCACCCCTCCACTTT. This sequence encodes CASTLATDNSPLHF.

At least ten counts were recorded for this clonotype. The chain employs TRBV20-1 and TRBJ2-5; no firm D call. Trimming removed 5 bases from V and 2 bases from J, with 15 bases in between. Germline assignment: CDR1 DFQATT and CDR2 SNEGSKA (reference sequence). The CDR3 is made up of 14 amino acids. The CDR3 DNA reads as TGCAGTGCTTTTTCTAAAGGCAGACAAGAGACCCAGTACTTC. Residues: CSAFSKGRQETQYF.

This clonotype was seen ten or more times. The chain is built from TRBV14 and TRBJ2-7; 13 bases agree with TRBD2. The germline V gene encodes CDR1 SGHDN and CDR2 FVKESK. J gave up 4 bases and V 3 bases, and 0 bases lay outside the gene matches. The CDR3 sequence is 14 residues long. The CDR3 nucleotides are TGTGCCAGCAGCCAGGGACTAGCGGGATACGAGCAGTACTTC. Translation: CASSQGLAGYEQYF.

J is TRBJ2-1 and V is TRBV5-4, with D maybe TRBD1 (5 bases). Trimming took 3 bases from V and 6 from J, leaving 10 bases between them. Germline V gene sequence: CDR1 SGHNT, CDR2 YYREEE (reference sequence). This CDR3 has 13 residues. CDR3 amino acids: CASSSEQVNEQFF. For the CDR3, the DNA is TGTGCCAGCAGCTCGGAACAGGTCAATGAGCAGTTCTTC. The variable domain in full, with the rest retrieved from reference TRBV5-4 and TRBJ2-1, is ETGVTQSPTHLIKTRGQQVTLRCSSQSGHNTVSWYQQALGQGPQFIFQYYREEENGRGNFPPRFSGLQFPNYSSELNVNALELDDSALYLCASSSEQVNEQFFGPGTRLTVL.